A selection of T cell receptor beta chains follows, all from one sample in a study of metastatic and nonmetastatic thyroid tumors. TCRdb re-called the PCR reads with MiXCR. This sample has roughly 81,000 clones; less than 10% occur once, and the top ten carry more than 8%. The sample comprised blood. All receptors come from a female donor with papillary thyroid cancer or a benign thyroid nodule (not recorded which). Some clones in this sample may be carry-over from other donors' samples. Each CDR3 is given with its conserved first and last residue. The D gene is left open where the match is weak. Clone sizes are given selectively: once, few, many, or a class where the clone is expanded.

>many|NA|TRBJ1-2|TRBV20-1
CSARRQRGANYGYTF
TGCAGTGCTAGGAGACAGAGGGGAGCTAACTATGGCTACACCTTC
>few|TRBD1|TRBJ1-1|TRBV5-1
CASSLEGADTEAFF
TGCGCCAGCAGCTTGGAGGGGGCCGACACTGAAGCTTTCTTT
>NA|NA|TRBJ1-5|TRBV10-3
CAISDSGNQSQHF
TGTGCCATCAGTGACAGTGGCAATCAATCCCAGCATTTT
>many|NA|TRBJ2-7|TRBV4-2
CASSQDSGGINEQYF
TGTGCCAGCAGCCAAGATTCAGGAGGGATCAACGAGCAGTACTTC
>many|NA|TRBJ1-5|TRBV19
CASRVDAQGLSNQPQHF
TGTGCCAGTAGAGTGGATGCGCAGGGGCTTAGCAATCAGCCCCAGCATTTT
>many|NA|TRBJ1-5|TRBV30
CAWTQGLGNQPQHF
TGTGCCTGGACGCAGGGGCTCGGCAATCAGCCCCAGCATTTT
>many|TRBD1|TRBJ2-1|TRBV10-3
CAISTGVPYNEQFF
TGTGCCATCAGTACAGGGGTTCCCTACAATGAGCAGTTCTTC
>NA|NA|TRBJ2-1|TRBV20-1
CSARPSYNEQFF
TGCAGTGCTAGACCCTCCTACAATGAGCAGTTCTTC
>NA|NA|TRBJ1-1|TRBV6-1
CASRIDAVNTEAFF
TGTGCCAGCAGGATAGACGCGGTAAACACTGAAGCTTTCTTT
>many|NA|TRBJ2-2|TRBV20-1
CSARPTRTNTGELFF
TGCAGTGCTAGACCAACTAGGACGAACACCGGGGAGCTGTTTTTT
>many|TRBD2|TRBJ2-3|TRBV7-3
CASSLYGGGADTQYF
TGTGCCAGCAGCTTATACGGCGGGGGGGCAGATACGCAGTATTTT